This passage covers 13 T cell receptor beta chains from one sample sequenced in a study of OX40 agonist ivuxolimab in advanced cancers. Sequencing used immunoSEQ multiplex PCR; TCRdb keeps in-frame clones, though not all of them. The repertoire includes 70,000 to 95,000 clones, approximately 94% of them detected once, and around 10% sits in the top ten. The sample consisted of CD4+ or CD8+ T cells sorted from blood, taken in a trial of the OX40 agonist ivuxolimab. The receptors were sampled from an adult with an advanced solid tumor such as melanoma, head and neck, liver or kidney cancer.

The gene calls are TRBV7-9 and TRBJ1-1; 9 positions match TRBD1. The CDR3 consists of 16 residues. Germline CDR1 is SEHNR and CDR2 is FQNEAQ (reference sequence). V gave up 2 bases and J gave up 5 bases; unmatched junction bases: 9. The CDR3 reads CASSLLGQGPRTEAFF. CDR3 sequence (DNA): TGTGCCAGCAGCTTACTGGGACAGGGCCCTCGGACTGAAGCTTTCTTT.

The rearrangement uses TRBV11-2 and TRBJ2-1, with a weak D call TRBD2 (6 bases). CDR3 length equals 17 residues. The V end was cut by 0 bases, the J end by 12 bases, with 24 bases between. Per germline, CDR1 SGHAT and CDR2 FQNNGV. The CDR3 nucleotides are TGTGCCAGCAGCTTAGACGCTACGGGAGAATATGTCAGTGCGCAGTTCTTC. Translation gives CASSLDATGEYVSAQFF.

The rearrangement joins TRBV7-9 to TRBJ2-3; D is ambiguous. The CDR3 has 12 amino acids. Trimming took off 0 bases at V and 5 bases at J, with 3 bases between the two ends. Germline V lookup: CDR1 SEHNR, CDR2 FQNEAQ (reference sequence). The CDR3 protein is CASSLAVDTQYF. In DNA form, the CDR3 reads TGTGCCAGCAGCTTAGCGGTAGATACGCAGTATTTT.

V is TRBV5-4 and J is TRBJ1-1; a possible D gene is TRBD1 (5 bases). CDR1 is SGHNT, CDR2 YYREEE, per germline (reference sequence). V lost 7 bases and J 3 bases, leaving 10 bases between the germline ends. CDR3 length: 12 amino acids. CDR3 coding DNA: TGTGCCAGCGGTCGACAGTACACTGAAGCTTTCTTT. Translated, it gives CASGRQYTEAFF.

V is TRBV19 and J is TRBJ2-1; 8 bases match TRBD2. The V gene's germline CDR1 is LNHDA and CDR2 SQIVND (reference sequence). This CDR3 has 15 amino acids. J gave up 8 bases and V 5 bases, and 11 bases lay outside the gene matches. CDR3 sequence reads: CASSFGTRELDEQFF. The CDR3 bases are TGTGCCAGTAGTTTCGGGACTAGGGAACTAGATGAGCAGTTCTTC.

The chain combines TRBV19 with TRBJ2-1, with D unclear. The germline V and J ends were trimmed by 1 base and 2 bases, with 9 bases remaining between them. This CDR3 spans 15 amino acids. Germline CDR1 and CDR2: LNHDA and SQIVND (reference sequence). Here the CDR3 reads CASSIGLSAYNEQFF. The CDR3 DNA reads as TGTGCCAGTAGTATAGGGCTGAGTGCCTACAATGAGCAGTTCTTC.

The chain has TRBV9 and TRBJ2-2, with 9 bases matching TRBD1. This CDR3 spans 15 amino acids. From germline, CDR1 is SGDLS and CDR2 YYNGEE. The V gene end was trimmed by 5 bases and the J gene end by 1 base; junction bases not matched to a gene: 3. The CDR3 nucleotides read TGTGCCAGCAGTGGACAGGGGCGGAACACCGGGGAGCTGTTTTTT. This encodes CASSGQGRNTGELFF. The variable domain in full, completed from reference TRBV9 and TRBJ2-2, reads DSGVTQTPKHLITATGQRVTLRCSPRSGDLSVYWYQQSLDQGLQFLIQYYNGEERAKGNILERFSAQQFPDLHSELNLSSLELGDSALYFCASSGQGRNTGELFFGEGSRLTVL.

V and J are TRBV6-5 and TRBJ2-7; no reliable D call. The germline CDR1 and CDR2 sequences are MNHEY and SVGAGI. The V end was cut by 2 bases, the J end by 3 bases, with 14 bases between. The CDR3 totals 15 residues. The CDR3 coding sequence is TGTGCCAGCAGTTACAGCCCGTCGAGCTACTACGAGCAGTACTTC. It codes for CASSYSPSSYYEQYF.

The gene calls are TRBV30 and TRBJ2-7; weak D call: TRBD1 (5 bases). The germline gives CDR1 GTSNPN, CDR2 SVGIG (reference sequence). The V and J ends lost 5 bases and 0 bases respectively, with 5 bases between them. The CDR3 is 11 residues long. In DNA form, the CDR3 reads TGTGCCTGGGACAGCTCCTACGAGCAGTACTTC. Its protein is CAWDSSYEQYF.

The V and J genes are TRBV4-1 and TRBJ2-5; D call uncertain. The CDR3 extends over 15 amino acids. V dropped 2 bases and J dropped 4 bases, with 14 bases sitting between them. Germline V gene sequence: CDR1 MGHRA, CDR2 YSYEKL. CDR3 in amino acids: CASSQLWGTGETQYF. The CDR3 DNA reads as TGCGCCAGCAGCCAATTGTGGGGAACGGGAGAGACCCAGTACTTC.

The chain employs TRBV6-6 and TRBJ2-7, with 7 bases fitting TRBD1. Germline trimming cut 0 bases from V and 6 bases from J; bases unmatched to any gene: 2. Germline V gene sequence: CDR1 MNHNY, CDR2 SVGAGI (reference sequence). The CDR3 sequence is 13 residues long. The DNA for the CDR3 is TGTGCCAGCAGTTACTCTCGGACAGGCGAGCAGTACTTC. Protein product: CASSYSRTGEQYF.

V and J are TRBV27 and TRBJ2-7, with D unresolved. The V gene's germline CDR1 is MNHEY and CDR2 SMNVEV (reference sequence). The CDR3 has 12 residues. The V end was cut by 4 bases, the J end by 2 bases, with 6 bases between. CDR3 bases: TGTGCCAGCAGTTCCCACCCCTACGAGCAGTACTTC. This sequence encodes CASSSHPYEQYF.

This clone appeared once. The chain employs TRBV11-2 and TRBJ2-5; D is perhaps TRBD2 (5 bases). Trimming shortened V by 3 bases and J by 3 bases, and 11 bases separated the two germline ends. The CDR3 length is 14 residues. CDR1 is SGHAT, CDR2 FQNNGV, per germline. CDR3 bases: TGTGCCAGCAGCTTCACGTGGGAGAAAGAGACCCAGTACTTC. This translates into CASSFTWEKETQYF.